This TCR beta chain was captured in a study of cytomegalovirus exposure and HLA in healthy donors (dated 2017 in TCRdb). Some background on the complete study: An earlier analysis of several hundred of the donors reported 250 to 300 Gb of sequence data and 100 million to 130 million unique TCR beta sequences from about 179 million T cells. An early release that covered fewer than 750 HLA-typed donors contained approximately 300 gigabases of sequencing data and approximately 85 million unique TCR sequences. Of the roughly 390 genotyped donors, approximately 83% fell in the genetic ancestry cluster associated with self-reported Caucasian donors. The study was designed to test whether signatures of past pathogen exposure could be identified by cataloging public T cell receptors. The study used immunosequencing to profile the T cell repertoires of 670 or so subjects and linked those repertoires to cytomegalovirus serostatus. Besides the first cohort of approximately 710 subjects, a separate validation cohort made up of 120 or so different subjects was used. To predict cytomegalovirus infection status, the study combined high-throughput TCR immunosequencing, statistical association of individual TCRs with disease status, and machine learning. A later analysis re-examined previously published TCR beta repertoires from about 700 donors and added high-resolution HLA genotyping to investigate patterns of TCR occurrence. Rather than drawing on any new phenotypic data, the later analysis identified candidate immune exposures from TCR beta sequences and the way those sequences occurred across donors. An earlier analysis of some 600 of the donors applied high-throughput TCR beta sequencing to assess whether each TCR beta V gene segment acted as functional or pseudogenic. Donor age, sex, ethnicity and CMV serostatus were collected together with the repertoire data. A later genetic analysis took genome-wide SNP genotypes for about 60% of the roughly 670 donors and used that subset as a discovery cohort. All discovery cohort repertoires had been generated using a single sequencing platform. Both class I and class II loci were covered by HLA typing, at four-digit resolution. Typing coverage varied by locus: about 629-640 donors for A, B, C, DRB1 and DQB1; approximately 500 for DQA1; about 590 for DPA1; around 450 for DPB1. Because of strong linkage in the cohort, roughly five DR-DQ haplotypes were treated as single units for association and clustering. Among about 390 genotyped donors of the cohort, an average of approximately 250,000 unique TCR beta nucleotide sequences were sequenced per donor, about a sixth of them non-productive.

As for this clone: Its antigen has not been determined. Per-base qualities were not stored, and no clone one base away is much larger.

The germline V gene (reference sequence) gives CDR1 as SEHNR and CDR2 as FQNEAQ. V is pared back by 4 bases and J by 3 bases, with 13 bases lying between the germline termini. From its cysteine to its phenylalanine, the CDR3 spans 15 amino acids. Here the CDR3 DNA is all that survives: 45 bases in frame from base 1. Here is what the overall study found, with its caveats: The 87-base-pair reads could not distinguish some IMGT-functional V segments, including TRBV6-2 and TRBV6-3, so those segments were excluded. Three of the identified cytomegalovirus-associated TCR beta chains were confirmed in vitro to be specific for cytomegalovirus antigens. CMV serostatus was the only immune exposure information available for the cohort. The presence/absence analyses assumed that sequencing depth was roughly uniform across donors, and that assumption may not be true. Compared with the roughly 700-donor mean, donors in an Asian-associated ancestry cluster had fewer N-insertions in productive TCRs, according to a later genetic analysis. This cohort had only TCR beta chains sequenced, and the lack of alpha or paired-chain data limited which features could be detected. Most TCR sequences were seen in very few donors, while some public TCRs were found in many individuals. Correlated functional status among segregating V segments might reflect linkage disequilibrium, but an unknown experimental factor could not be ruled out. In a later analysis, several top co-occurrence clusters were reported to appear linked to parvovirus B19, influenza, CMV and Epstein-Barr virus. A later genetic analysis associated a missense DCLRE1C variant with V-gene and J-gene trimming of TCR beta chains, and an independent cohort replicated the association. A further reported finding was that TCR beta sequences accurately predicted the HLA-A and HLA-B alleles for most subjects in the first cohort. According to a later analysis, most CMV-associated TCR beta chains appeared to be HLA-restricted, and the HLA associations seemed to be driven largely by CMV exposure. The authors suggested that the approach could potentially be generalized to other disease states and immunological phenotypes. In an earlier analysis of approximately 590 of the donors, most TCR beta V segments appeared in productive rearrangements about 87% or about 30% of the time, broadly matching IMGT annotations. The earlier analysis of a few hundred of the donors excluded seventeen rarely observed V segments, including chromosome 9 orphons, because counts were too low. Cytomegalovirus status was reported to be diagnosed by the classifier with high specificity and sensitivity in both the original and validation cohorts. In a later analysis, HLA-associated TCR beta chains showed more clonal expansion and lower generation probabilities than non-associated chains that were equally common. Assigning TCR associations to individual alleles was difficult when HLA alleles, especially DR and DQ, strongly co-occurred. A later analysis found that TCR association rates varied across HLA loci, with DRB1 alleles showing the most associated TCRs and HLA-C alleles the fewest. A later analysis associated 16,951 TCR beta sequences with specific HLA alleles at a false discovery rate of 0.05. In the study, some 160 TCR beta chains were listed as associated with cytomegalovirus. A cluster of highly shared sequence variants was judged likely to be a technical artifact of the sequencing pipeline. HLA typing was unavailable for some donors at each locus, so association tests used only the typed subset.

The cohort was made up of approximately 700 healthy bone marrow donors. At the time of sampling, all cohort members were nominally healthy, though unrecorded immune exposures were likely present. The donor was CMV seronegative and belonged to the group of 320 or so seronegative cohort members. Every donor gave a peripheral blood sample, and the peripheral blood mononuclear cells from that sample were used for TCR beta sequencing. The Qiagen DNeasy Blood Extraction Kit was used to extract genomic DNA from the blood cell samples. Libraries were built with the immunoSEQ multiplex PCR assay. For the multiplex PCR, a mixture combining 60 forward primers for TCR Vbeta segments and 13 reverse primers for TCR Jbeta segments was used. Amplification of the CDR3 region of rearranged TCR beta genes was performed with a multiplex PCR assay on genomic DNA. The Illumina HiSeq System was used to sequence the amplified TCR beta libraries as 87-base-pair reads. In the authors' own workflow: A later analysis tallied 80 million to 95 million unique TCR beta chains across the 600 to 700 repertoires, and around 10 million of those chains were shared by two or more donors. Raw reads were error-corrected and collapsed into unique sequences by a nearest-neighbor algorithm in which closely related sequences were merged to remove PCR and sequencing errors. CDR3 sequences were aligned to IMGT reference sequences to assign V, D and J gene segments. Each retained sequence needed at least a six-nucleotide match to both a V gene segment and a J gene segment. A rearrangement counted as productive if the CDR3 had no stop codons and remained in frame with V and J, and every other rearrangement counted as non-productive. Following IMGT convention, CDR3 was defined as the stretch from the second conserved V-encoded cysteine up to the conserved J-encoded phenylalanine. The earlier analysis of 500 to 750 of the donors excluded any sequence lacking an unambiguous match to a single V gene segment. In an earlier analysis of 587 of the donors, a V segment was called functional when productive rearrangements were above 56.7%, and segregating when the standard deviation between donors exceeded 5%. To diagnose cytomegalovirus status from the catalog of TCR beta chain sequences, a statistical classification framework was built. In a later analysis, TCR nucleotide sequences were compared against IMGT/GENE-DB human TR gene sequences so that V and J genes could be assigned. Using the TCRdist pipeline, a later analysis assigned CDR3 sequences along with most-parsimonious VDJ recombination scenarios. A later analysis defined each TCR beta chain by its CDR3 amino acid sequence plus V-gene family, and excluded reads lacking a unique V-gene family. In a later analysis, 500 to 650 highly shared, low-generation-probability nucleotide sequences were removed to address suspected cross-contamination and a sequencing artifact. In a later analysis, a clonal expansion index was calculated for each public chain from normalized within-repertoire ranks of inferred template counts. In a later analysis, generation probabilities were computed with a VDJ recombination model fitted to out-of-frame rearrangements, and the resulting probabilities were checked against IGoR. Hypergeometric tests were used in a later analysis to score TCR-TCR, TCR-HLA and TCR-CMV co-occurrence, with a repertoire-size bias correction applied to the TCR pairs. In a later analysis, false discovery rates were estimated by permuting HLA or CMV assignments 20 times. In a later analysis, co-occurring TCRs were grouped using DBSCAN, with TCRdist sequence similarity added in when clustering inside HLA-allele-positive subsets. Repertoires with fewer than 30,000 or more than 120,000 public chains, plus five repertoires with anomalous nucleotide sharing, were excluded from co-occurrence clustering. TCRdb re-hosts the immuneACCESS table, in-frame sequences only. Its copies lack some clones; in the studies checked, an unresolved V gene accounts for under half of them, and the cause for the rest is not known. V and J calls and clone size follow that table, whereas D and trimming were derived from the DNA. Here the sample has about 150,000 clones; approximately 75% occur a single time. The ten largest clones add up to approximately 2.6% of the sample.

Sequenced: PBMCs. This sequence was found in a man between 18 and 35 years old in good health and CMV-seronegative. The sequence links TRBV7-9 to TRBJ2-1, and TRBD1 may be the D gene, going by 6 matching bases. The CDR3 region reads CASSSNREFYNEQFF. The nucleotide sequence reads TGTGCCAGCAGCTCGAACAGGGAATTCTACAATGAGCAGTTCTTC.